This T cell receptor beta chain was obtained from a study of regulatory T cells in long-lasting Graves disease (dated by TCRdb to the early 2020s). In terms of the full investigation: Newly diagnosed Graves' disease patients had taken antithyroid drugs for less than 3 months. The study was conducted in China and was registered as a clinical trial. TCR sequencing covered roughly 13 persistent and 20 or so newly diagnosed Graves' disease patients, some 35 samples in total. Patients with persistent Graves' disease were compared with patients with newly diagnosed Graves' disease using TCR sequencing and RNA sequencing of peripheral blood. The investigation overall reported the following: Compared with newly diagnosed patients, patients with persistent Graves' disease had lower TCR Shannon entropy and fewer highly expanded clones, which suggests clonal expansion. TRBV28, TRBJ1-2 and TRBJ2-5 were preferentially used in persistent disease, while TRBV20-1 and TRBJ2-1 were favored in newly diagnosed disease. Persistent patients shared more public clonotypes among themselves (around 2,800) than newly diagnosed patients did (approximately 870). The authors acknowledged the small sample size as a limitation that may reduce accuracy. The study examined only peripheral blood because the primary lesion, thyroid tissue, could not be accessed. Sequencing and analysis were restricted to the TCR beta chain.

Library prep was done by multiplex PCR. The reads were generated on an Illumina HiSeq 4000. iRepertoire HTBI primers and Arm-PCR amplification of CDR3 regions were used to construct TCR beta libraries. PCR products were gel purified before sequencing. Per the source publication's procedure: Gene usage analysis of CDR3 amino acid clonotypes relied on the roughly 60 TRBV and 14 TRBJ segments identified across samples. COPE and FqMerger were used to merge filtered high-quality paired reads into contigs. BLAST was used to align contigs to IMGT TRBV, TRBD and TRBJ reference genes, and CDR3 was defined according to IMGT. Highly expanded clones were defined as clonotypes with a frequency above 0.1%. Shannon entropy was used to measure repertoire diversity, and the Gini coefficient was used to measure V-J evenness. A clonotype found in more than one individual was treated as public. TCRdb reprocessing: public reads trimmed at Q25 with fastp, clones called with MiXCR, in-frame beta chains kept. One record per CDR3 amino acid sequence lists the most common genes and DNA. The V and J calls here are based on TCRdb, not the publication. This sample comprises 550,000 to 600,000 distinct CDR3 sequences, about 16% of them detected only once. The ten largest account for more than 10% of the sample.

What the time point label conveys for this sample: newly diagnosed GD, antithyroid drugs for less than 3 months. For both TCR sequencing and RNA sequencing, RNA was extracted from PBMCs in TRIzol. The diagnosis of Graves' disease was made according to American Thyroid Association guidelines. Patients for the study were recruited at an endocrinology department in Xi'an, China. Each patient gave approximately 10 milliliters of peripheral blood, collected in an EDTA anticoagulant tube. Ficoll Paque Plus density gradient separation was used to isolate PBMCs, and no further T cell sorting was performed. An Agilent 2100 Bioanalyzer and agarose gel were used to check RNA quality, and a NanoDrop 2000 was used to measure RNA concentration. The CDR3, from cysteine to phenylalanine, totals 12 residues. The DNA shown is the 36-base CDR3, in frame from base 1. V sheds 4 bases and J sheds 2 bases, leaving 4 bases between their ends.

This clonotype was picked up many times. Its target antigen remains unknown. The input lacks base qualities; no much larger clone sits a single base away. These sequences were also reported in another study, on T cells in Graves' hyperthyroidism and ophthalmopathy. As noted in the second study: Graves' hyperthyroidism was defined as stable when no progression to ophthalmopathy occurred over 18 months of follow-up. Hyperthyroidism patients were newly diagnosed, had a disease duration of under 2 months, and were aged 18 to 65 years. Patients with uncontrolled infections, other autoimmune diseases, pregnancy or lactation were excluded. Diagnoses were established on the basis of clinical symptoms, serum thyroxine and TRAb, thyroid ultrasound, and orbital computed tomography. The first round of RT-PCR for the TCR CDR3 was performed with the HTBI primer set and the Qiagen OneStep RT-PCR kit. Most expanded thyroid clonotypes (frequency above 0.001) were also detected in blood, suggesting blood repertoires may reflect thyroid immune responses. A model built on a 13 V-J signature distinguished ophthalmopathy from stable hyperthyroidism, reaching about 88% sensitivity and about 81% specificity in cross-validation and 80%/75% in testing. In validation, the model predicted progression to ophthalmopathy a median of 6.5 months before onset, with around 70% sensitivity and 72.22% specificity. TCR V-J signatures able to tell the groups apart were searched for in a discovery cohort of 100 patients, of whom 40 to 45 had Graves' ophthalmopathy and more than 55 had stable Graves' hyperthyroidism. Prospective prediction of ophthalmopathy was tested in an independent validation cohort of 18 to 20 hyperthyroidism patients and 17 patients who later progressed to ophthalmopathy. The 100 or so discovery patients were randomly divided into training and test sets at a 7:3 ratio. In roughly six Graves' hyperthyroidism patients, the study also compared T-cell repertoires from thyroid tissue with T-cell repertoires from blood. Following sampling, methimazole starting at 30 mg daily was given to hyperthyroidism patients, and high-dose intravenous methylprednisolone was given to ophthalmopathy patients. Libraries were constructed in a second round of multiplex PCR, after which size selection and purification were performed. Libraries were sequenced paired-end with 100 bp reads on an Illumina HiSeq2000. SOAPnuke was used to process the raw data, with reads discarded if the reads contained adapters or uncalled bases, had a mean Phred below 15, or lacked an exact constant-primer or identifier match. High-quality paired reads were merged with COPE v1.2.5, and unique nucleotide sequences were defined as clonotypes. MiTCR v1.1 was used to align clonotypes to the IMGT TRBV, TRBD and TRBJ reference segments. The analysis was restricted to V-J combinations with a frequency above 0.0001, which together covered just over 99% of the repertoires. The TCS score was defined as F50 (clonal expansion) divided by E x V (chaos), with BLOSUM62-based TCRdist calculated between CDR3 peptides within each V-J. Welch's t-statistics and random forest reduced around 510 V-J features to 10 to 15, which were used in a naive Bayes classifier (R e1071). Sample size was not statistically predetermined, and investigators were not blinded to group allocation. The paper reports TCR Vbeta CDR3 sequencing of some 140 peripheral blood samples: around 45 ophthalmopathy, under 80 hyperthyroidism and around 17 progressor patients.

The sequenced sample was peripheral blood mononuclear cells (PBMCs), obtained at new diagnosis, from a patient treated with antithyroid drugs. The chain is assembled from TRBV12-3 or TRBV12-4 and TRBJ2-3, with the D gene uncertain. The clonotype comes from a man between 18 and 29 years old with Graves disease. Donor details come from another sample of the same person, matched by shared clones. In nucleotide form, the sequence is TGTGCCAGCAGTTACTACACAGATACGCAGTATTTT. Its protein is CASSYYTDTQYF.